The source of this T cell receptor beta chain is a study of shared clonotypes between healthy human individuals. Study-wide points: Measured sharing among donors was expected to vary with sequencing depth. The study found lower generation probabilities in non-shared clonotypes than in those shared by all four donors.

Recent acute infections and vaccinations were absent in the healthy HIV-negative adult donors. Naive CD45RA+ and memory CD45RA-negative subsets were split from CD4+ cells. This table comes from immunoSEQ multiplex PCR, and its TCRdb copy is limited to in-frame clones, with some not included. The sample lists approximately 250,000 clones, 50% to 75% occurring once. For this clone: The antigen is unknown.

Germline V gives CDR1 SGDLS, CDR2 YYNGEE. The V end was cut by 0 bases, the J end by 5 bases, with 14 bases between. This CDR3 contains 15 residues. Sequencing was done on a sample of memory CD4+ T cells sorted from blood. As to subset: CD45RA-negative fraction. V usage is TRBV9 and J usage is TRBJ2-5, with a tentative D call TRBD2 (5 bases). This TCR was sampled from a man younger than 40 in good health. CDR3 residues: CASSVAGSAGETQYF. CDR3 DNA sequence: TGTGCCAGCAGCGTAGCTGGTAGCGCGGGCGAGACCCAGTACTTC.